Following are 26 T cell receptor beta chains from one sample sequenced in a study of metastatic and nonmetastatic thyroid tumors. Every patient was untreated before thyroid surgery. TCRdb re-called the PCR reads with MiXCR. The table includes about 93,000 clones, about an eighth detected once. The sample taken for sequencing was blood. These receptors were collected from a female donor with papillary thyroid cancer or a benign thyroid nodule (not recorded which). Some clones in this sample may be carry-over from other donors' samples.

The V gene is TRBV11-1, the J gene TRBJ1-2, with 7 bases matching TRBD1. The CDR3 covers 15 residues. V trimming: 4 bases; J trimming: 5 bases; junction bases outside the gene matches: 10. Germline V gene sequence: CDR1 SGHAT, CDR2 FQDESV (reference sequence). CDR3 in amino acids: CASSYQPGGAYGYTF. CDR3 DNA sequence: TGTGCCAGCAGCTACCAACCAGGGGGAGCTTATGGCTACACCTTC.

This clone was counted ten times or more. This chain links TRBV12-3 or TRBV12-4 with TRBJ1-5; D call uncertain. The ends were cut back, 4 bases at V and 5 bases at J, with 9 bases in the middle. The CDR3 is made up of 13 amino acids. This CDR3 reads CASSSGGHQPQHF. The CDR3 DNA sequence: TGTGCCAGCAGTTCAGGAGGCCATCAGCCCCAGCATTTT.

In its sample, this clone was seen many times. This chain uses TRBV6-2 or TRBV6-3 with TRBJ2-7; tentatively, D is TRBD1 (6 bases). This CDR3 comprises 17 residues. Germline CDR1 reads MNHEY; CDR2 reads SVGEGT. The germline V and J ends were trimmed by 6 bases and 1 base, with 22 bases remaining between them. For the CDR3, the DNA is TGTGCCAGCAGAAAACAGGGTCCAAGGTTGAGGTCCTACGAGCAGTACTTC. Amino acids: CASRKQGPRLRSYEQYF.

There are many counts of this clone. The chain couples TRBV18 to TRBJ1-2, with D uncertain. Trimming left V 1 base short and J 8 bases short, with 11 bases between. Germline V lookup: CDR1 KGHSH, CDR2 LQKENI. The CDR3 spans 13 residues. The CDR3 nucleotides are TGTGCCAGCTCACCACGATCATCGGAGGGCTACACCTTC. It translates to CASSPRSSEGYTF. The full variable domain, its missing parts supplied by reference TRBV18 and TRBJ1-2, is NAGVMQNPRHLVRRRGQEARLRCSPMKGHSHVYWYRQLPEEGLKFMVYLQKENIIDESGMPKERFSAEFPKEGPSILRIQQVVRGDSAAYFCASSPRSSEGYTFGSGTRLTVV.

A few counts support this clone. Other DNA sequences within the sample encode an identical CDR3. J is TRBJ2-1 and V is TRBV6-1, with a possible D match to TRBD1 (5 bases). The ends were cut back, 6 bases at V and 2 bases at J, with 17 bases in the middle. This CDR3 comprises 16 residues. Germline lookup yields CDR1 MNHNS and CDR2 SASEGT. CDR3 amino acids: CASSPETGGTYNEQFF. CDR3 nucleotides: TGTGCCAGCAGCCCCGAAACAGGTGGGACCTACAATGAGCAGTTCTTC.

This clone has a count of ten or more. This chain connects TRBV9 to TRBJ2-6, with TRBD1 identical over 8 bases. CDR1 is SGDLS and CDR2 is YYNGEE in the germline V gene. CDR3 length: 17 residues. V lost 0 bases to trimming and J lost 2 bases; unmatched junction nucleotides: 4. The CDR3 loop is CASSVGQGAAGANVLTF. The CDR3 region has the DNA TGTGCCAGCAGCGTAGGGCAGGGGGCTGCTGGGGCCAACGTCCTGACTTTC.

In this sample, this clone turned up many times. Possible read error: a much larger clone is one base away. This sequence joins TRBV7-2 and TRBJ2-7; no clear D gene. Germline CDR1 and CDR2: SGHTA and FQGNSA. The CDR3 has 12 amino acids. The chain's CDR3 is CACSLGSYEQYF. CDR3 coding DNA: TGTGCCTGCAGCTTAGGGTCCTACGAGCAGTACTTC.

This clone was recorded many times. The chain uses TRBV27 and TRBJ2-7, with D maybe TRBD2 (5 bases). From germline, CDR1 is MNHEY and CDR2 SMNVEV (reference sequence). Trimming left V 5 bases short and J 4 bases short, with 12 bases between. The CDR3 consists of 13 residues. The CDR3 coding sequence is TGTGCCAGCAGTCCGAACCGAGGGTACGAGCAGTACTTC. Residues: CASSPNRGYEQYF.

This clone came up once. The junction shows a germline mismatch at one end, possibly a read error. The chain combines TRBV19 with TRBJ2-2; a weak D match, TRBD2 (5 bases). Germline V gene lookup returns CDR1 LNHDA and CDR2 SQIVND (reference sequence). The CDR3 sequence is 16 residues long. The CDR3 reads CSSSIGFGTNTGELFF. DNA for the CDR3: TGTTCCAGTAGTATTGGTTTCGGGACGAACACCGGGGAGCTGTTTTTT.

The sample holds many counts of this clone. The chain has TRBV5-1 and TRBJ1-2, with no clear D. The CDR3 totals 15 residues. Looked up from germline, CDR1 is SGHRS and CDR2 is YFSETQ. The V end lost 7 bases, the J end lost 7 bases, and 23 bases lay between the germline ends. CDR3 coding DNA: TGCGCCAGCTCCCCCGGGCCCCAAGGGCCGATTGGCTACACCTTC. This codes for CASSPGPQGPIGYTF.

In this sample, this clone turned up many times. The chain has TRBV19 and TRBJ1-1; D is uncertain. The CDR3 loop spans 11 amino acids. Germline assignment: CDR1 LNHDA and CDR2 SQIVND (reference sequence). Trimming took 9 bases from V and 5 from J, leaving 10 bases between them. In nucleotides, the CDR3 is TGTGCCAGCGGATGGGGTACTGAAGCTTTCTTT. Its translation is CASGWGTEAFF. Supplemented by reference TRBV19 and TRBJ1-1, the full variable domain reads DGGITQSPKYLFRKEGQNVTLSCEQNLNHDAMYWYRQDPGQGLRLIYYSQIVNDFQKGDIAEGYSVSREKKESFPLTVTSAQKNPTAFYLCASGWGTEAFFGQGTRLTVV.

This clone was picked up a small number of times. A read error may produce the germline difference seen at one junction end. The chain recombines TRBV27 with TRBJ1-5; D call uncertain. The CDR3 length is 13 residues. Germline CDR1 and CDR2: MNHEY and SMNVEV (reference sequence). The CDR3 region is CASSWSGNQPHHF. The CDR3 DNA sequence: TGTGCCAGCAGTTGGTCGGGAAATCAGCCCCACCATTTT.

There are many counts of this clone. The rearrangement uses TRBV9 and TRBJ1-2; 7 bases align to TRBD1. The CDR3 extends over 15 amino acids. V lost 3 bases, J lost 0 bases, and 5 bases stayed unmatched. Germline V gene data show CDR1 as SGDLS and CDR2 as YYNGEE. In nucleotides, the CDR3 is TGTGCCAGCAGCGACAGACAGGGCACTAACTATGGCTACACCTTC. Encoded protein: CASSDRQGTNYGYTF.

This clone was counted at least ten times. The chain links TRBV10-3 to TRBJ2-2, with D hard to call. Looked up from germline, CDR1 is ENHRY and CDR2 is SYGVKD. V lost 10 bases, J lost 8 bases, and 17 bases lay in between. This CDR3 comprises 13 residues. This CDR3 reads CATVAVLRGELFF. Written as DNA, the CDR3 is TGTGCCACTGTAGCTGTTCTACGGGGGGAGCTGTTTTTT.

This clone showed up many times. This chain connects TRBV20-1 to TRBJ2-7; 8 positions match TRBD2. Germline-derived CDR1 and CDR2 are DFQATT and SNEGSKA (reference sequence). The CDR3 sequence is 15 residues long. The V segment lost 6 bases and the J segment 4 bases; nucleotides outside the gene matches: 14. CDR3 residues: CSARAQRGGPYEQYF. The CDR3 DNA sequence: TGCAGTGCCCGTGCCCAACGGGGGGGCCCTTACGAGCAGTACTTC.

This clone was counted a few times. This sequence may be a read error, since a much larger clone differs from it by one base. This CDR3 is also generated by other DNA sequences in the sample. The rearrangement links TRBV7-9 to TRBJ2-5; D not resolved. The germline V gene has CDR1 SEHNR and CDR2 FQNEAQ (reference sequence). The CDR3 covers 10 residues. Trimming removed 10 bases from V and 4 bases from J, with 7 bases in between. CDR3 protein: CATSRETQYF. CDR3 in DNA: TGTGCCACCTCTCGAGAGACCCAGTACTTC.

This clone was recorded many times. This rearrangement joins TRBV6-1 to TRBJ1-3; D remains ambiguous. Germline-derived CDR1 and CDR2 are MNHNS and SASEGT. The CDR3 runs 14 residues. V was cut by 8 bases and J by 0 bases, with 11 bases left in between. CDR3 DNA sequence: TGTGCCAGCGAACTGATAAGCTCTGGAAACACCATATATTTT. Translating it yields CASELISSGNTIYF.

In its sample, this clone was seen many times. This chain connects TRBV12-3 or TRBV12-4 to TRBJ1-2, with TRBD1 identical over 8 bases. J gave up 4 bases and V 10 bases, and 5 bases lay outside the gene matches. The CDR3 spans 12 residues. Here the CDR3 reads CATTGVGYGYTF. CDR3 in DNA: TGTGCCACGACAGGGGTTGGCTATGGCTACACCTTC.

On this clone itself: This sample includes further DNA sequences coding for the same CDR3. V is TRBV20-1 and J is TRBJ2-5; the D gene is possibly TRBD1 (5 bases). V was trimmed by 2 bases and J by 2 bases, leaving 12 bases between them. From germline, CDR1 is DFQATT and CDR2 SNEGSKA (reference sequence). The CDR3 extends over 14 amino acids. This CDR3 is CSARYRPSQETQYF. In DNA, the CDR3 is TGCAGTGCTAGATACAGGCCCTCACAAGAGACCCAGTACTTC.

This clone was detected many times. The chain couples TRBV30 to TRBJ1-5; 9 nucleotides line up with TRBD1. Germline values: CDR1 GTSNPN, CDR2 SVGIG (reference sequence). The CDR3 covers 13 residues. J gave up 6 bases and V 1 base, and 1 base lay outside the gene matches. CDR3 DNA sequence: TGTGCCTGGAGTGAGGACAGGGGTCAGCCCCAGCATTTT. Translated: CAWSEDRGQPQHF.

This clone was detected only a few times. This rearrangement joins TRBV2 to TRBJ2-7; no reliable D call. This CDR3 spans 12 amino acids. Germline V CDR1 and CDR2: SNHLY, FYNNEI. Trimming took off 10 bases at V and 1 base at J, with 11 bases between the two ends. The CDR3 DNA reads TGTGCCATCAGGCGGTCTTCCTACGAGCAGTACTTC. Its translation: CAIRRSSYEQYF.

This clone was picked up many times. The chain joins TRBV6-1 to TRBJ1-1, with TRBD1 as a possible D gene (5 bases). CDR1 and CDR2 from the germline V gene are MNHNS and SASEGT. The CDR3 runs to 15 residues. The germline V and J ends were trimmed by 7 bases and 1 base, with 16 bases remaining between them. The CDR3 spells CASKESGRANTEAFF. The CDR3 DNA reads as TGTGCCAGCAAAGAATCGGGCAGGGCGAACACTGAAGCTTTCTTT.

This clone was detected many times. This CDR3 is also generated by other DNA sequences in the sample. The genes are TRBV19 and TRBJ2-2; D perhaps matches TRBD1 (5 bases). The germline gives CDR1 LNHDA, CDR2 SQIVND (reference sequence). The CDR3 length is 11 residues. Trimming took off 6 bases at V and 6 bases at J, with 5 bases between the two ends. As DNA, the CDR3 is TGTGCCAGTAGAGGGGCCGGGGAGCTGTTTTTT. Its translation: CASRGAGELFF.

This clone was seen repeatedly, ten times or more. Other DNA variants within this sample encode the same CDR3. The genes are TRBV6-2 or TRBV6-3 and TRBJ1-5; D call uncertain. Trimming cost V 7 bases and J 5 bases, with 21 bases left between them. The germline gives CDR1 MNHEY, CDR2 SVGEGT. The CDR3 length is 16 residues. This chain's CDR3 is CASTERAPRNYQPQHF. In DNA form, the CDR3 reads TGTGCCAGCACCGAAAGGGCGCCCAGAAATTATCAGCCCCAGCATTTT.

Notes on this clone: Being one base from a much bigger clone, this may be a read error. The V and J genes are TRBV7-9 and TRBJ2-3, with D possibly TRBD1 on 6 matching bases. Per the germline V gene, CDR1 is SEHNR and CDR2 is FQNEAQ (reference sequence). The CDR3 has 13 residues. The V and J ends lost 5 bases and 6 bases respectively, with 12 bases between them. The CDR3 DNA reads TGTGCCAGCAGCCCGGACAGCCAGGATACGCAGTATTTT. Protein: CASSPDSQDTQYF.

This clone showed up many times. This chain links TRBV19 with TRBJ2-1; 10 bases match TRBD2. Germline CDR1 and CDR2: LNHDA and SQIVND (reference sequence). This CDR3 has 15 amino acids. Losses at the gene ends were 7 bases for V and 1 base for J; bases not matched to a gene: 4. The CDR3 region has the DNA TGTGCCAGTACCAGGACTAGCGGATCCTACAATGAGCAGTTCTTC. Encoded protein: CASTRTSGSYNEQFF.